This T cell receptor (beta chain) appears in the sequencing data of a study of PD-L1 blockade in urothelial cancer. Only in-frame clones appear in the TCRdb table, and some are missing; sequencing was by immunoSEQ multiplex PCR. There are roughly 26,000 clones in the sample; 75% to 90% occur only once, and approximately 33% lies in the top ten. The germline V gene encodes CDR1 LNHDA and CDR2 SQIVND (reference sequence). V was shortened by 5 bases and J by 0 bases, with 8 bases between the two germline ends. CDR3 length: 14 amino acids. Sequences were derived from PBMCs, sampled around atezolizumab (anti-PD-L1) treatment. The chain is built from TRBV19 and TRBJ2-1; D not resolved. The sequence was obtained from a man in his sixties with urothelial cancer. The CDR3 reads CASSWLSSYNEQFF. The CDR3 DNA is TGTGCCAGTAGTTGGCTCAGCTCCTACAATGAGCAGTTCTTC.